The sequence of this T cell receptor (beta chain) was determined in a study of T cell responses to AZD1222 COVID-19 vaccine. Assay: immunoSEQ multiplex PCR; the TCRdb copy retains only in-frame clones and omits some. Of 250,000 to 300,000 clones detected, around 92% appear once; the ten largest clones hold around 0.58%. The clonotype was recovered from an adult who received the AZD1222 COVID-19 vaccine. The material was peripheral blood, obtained 28 days after the second AZD1222 dose.

The CDR3 nucleotides are TGTGCCAGCAGTGTCCCTAGGGTCGGGGAGCTGTTTTTT. It is translated as CASSVPRVGELFF. The chain joins TRBV6-2 or TRBV6-3 to TRBJ2-2; D call uncertain. CDR3 length: 13 residues. The V end lost 5 bases, the J end lost 7 bases, and 11 bases lay between the germline ends. Looked up from germline, CDR1 is MNHEY and CDR2 is SVGEGT.